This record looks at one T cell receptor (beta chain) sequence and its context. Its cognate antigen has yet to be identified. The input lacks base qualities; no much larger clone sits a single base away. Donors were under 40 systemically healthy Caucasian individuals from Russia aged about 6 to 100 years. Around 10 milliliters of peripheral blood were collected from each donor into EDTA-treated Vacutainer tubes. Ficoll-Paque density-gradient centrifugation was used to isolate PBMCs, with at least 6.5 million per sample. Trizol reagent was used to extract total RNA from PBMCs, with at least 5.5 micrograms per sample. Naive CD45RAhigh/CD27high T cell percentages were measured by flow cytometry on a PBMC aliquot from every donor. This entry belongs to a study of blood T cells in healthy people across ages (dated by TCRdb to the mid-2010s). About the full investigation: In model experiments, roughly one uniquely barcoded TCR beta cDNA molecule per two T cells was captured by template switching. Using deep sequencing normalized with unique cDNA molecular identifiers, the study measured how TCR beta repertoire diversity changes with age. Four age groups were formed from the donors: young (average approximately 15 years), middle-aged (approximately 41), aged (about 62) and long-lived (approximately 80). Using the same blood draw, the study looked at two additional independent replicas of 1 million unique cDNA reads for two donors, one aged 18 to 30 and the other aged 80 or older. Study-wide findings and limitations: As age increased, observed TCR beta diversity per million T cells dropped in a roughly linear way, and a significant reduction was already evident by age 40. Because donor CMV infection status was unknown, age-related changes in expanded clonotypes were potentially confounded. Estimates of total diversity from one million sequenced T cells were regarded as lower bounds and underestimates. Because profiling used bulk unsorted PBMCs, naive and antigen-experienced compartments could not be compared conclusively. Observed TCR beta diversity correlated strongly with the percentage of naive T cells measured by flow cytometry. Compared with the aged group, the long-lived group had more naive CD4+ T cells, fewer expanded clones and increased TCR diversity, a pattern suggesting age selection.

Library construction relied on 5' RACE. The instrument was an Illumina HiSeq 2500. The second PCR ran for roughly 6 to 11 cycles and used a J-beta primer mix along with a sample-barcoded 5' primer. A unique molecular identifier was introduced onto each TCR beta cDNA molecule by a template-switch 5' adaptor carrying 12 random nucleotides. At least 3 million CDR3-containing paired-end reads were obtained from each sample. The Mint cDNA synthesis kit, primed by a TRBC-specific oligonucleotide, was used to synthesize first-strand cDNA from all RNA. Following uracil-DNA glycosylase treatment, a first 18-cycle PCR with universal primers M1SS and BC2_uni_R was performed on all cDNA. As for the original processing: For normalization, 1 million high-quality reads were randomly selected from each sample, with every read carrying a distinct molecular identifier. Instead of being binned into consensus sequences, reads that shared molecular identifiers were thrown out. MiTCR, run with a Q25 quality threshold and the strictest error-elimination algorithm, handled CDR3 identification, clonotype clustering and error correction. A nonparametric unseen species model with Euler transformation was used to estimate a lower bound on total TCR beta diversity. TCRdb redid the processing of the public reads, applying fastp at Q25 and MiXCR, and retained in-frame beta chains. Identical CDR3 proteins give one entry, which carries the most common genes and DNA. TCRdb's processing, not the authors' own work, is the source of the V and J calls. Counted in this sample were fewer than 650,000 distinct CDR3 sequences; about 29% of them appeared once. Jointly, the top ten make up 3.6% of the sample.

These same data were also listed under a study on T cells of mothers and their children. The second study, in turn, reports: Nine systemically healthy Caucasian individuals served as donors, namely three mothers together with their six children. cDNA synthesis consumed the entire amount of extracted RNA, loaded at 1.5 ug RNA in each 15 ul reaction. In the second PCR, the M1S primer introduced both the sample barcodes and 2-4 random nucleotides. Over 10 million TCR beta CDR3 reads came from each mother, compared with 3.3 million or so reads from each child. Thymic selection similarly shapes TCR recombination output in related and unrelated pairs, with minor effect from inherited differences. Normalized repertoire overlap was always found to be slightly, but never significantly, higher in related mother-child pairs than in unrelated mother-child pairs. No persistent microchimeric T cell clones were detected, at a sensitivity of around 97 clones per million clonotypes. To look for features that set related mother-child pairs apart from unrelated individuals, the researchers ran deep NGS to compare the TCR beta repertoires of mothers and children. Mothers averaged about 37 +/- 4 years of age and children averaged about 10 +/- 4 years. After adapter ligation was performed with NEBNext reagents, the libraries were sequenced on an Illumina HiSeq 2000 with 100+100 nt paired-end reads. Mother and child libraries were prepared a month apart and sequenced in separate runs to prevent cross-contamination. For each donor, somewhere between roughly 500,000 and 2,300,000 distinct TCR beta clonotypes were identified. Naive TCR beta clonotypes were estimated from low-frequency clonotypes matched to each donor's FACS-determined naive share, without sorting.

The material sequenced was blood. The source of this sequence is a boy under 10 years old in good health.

The bases read TGCGCCAGCAGCGACGACGGAGCCTACAATGAGCAGTTCTTC. Protein translation: CASSDDGAYNEQFF. The V and J genes are TRBV10-1 and TRBJ2-1, with the D gene too uncertain to name. Measured from the cysteine to the phenylalanine, the CDR3 is 14 residues long. The retained sequence is limited to the CDR3, 42 bases, with the frame set at the first base. CDR1 WNHNN and CDR2 SYGVQD were looked up in the germline V gene (reference sequence). Trimming takes 6 bases from V and 2 bases from J, and the germline ends sit 11 bases apart.